Listed below are T cell receptor beta chains from one sample, sequenced in a study of T cell responses to AZD1222 COVID-19 vaccine. Sequenced by immunoSEQ multiplex PCR; TCRdb stores in-frame clones only, minus some. The table includes some 120,000 clones, approximately 90% detected once. The sequences come from peripheral blood, collected on day 0 of AZD1222 vaccination. The receptors were sampled from an adult in good health. Each CDR3 is given with its conserved first and last residue. The D gene is left open where the match is weak. A row's size may be missing; if present it is once, few, many or a size class.

CASIAGVTGELFF,TGCGCCAGCATCGCAGGGGTCACCGGGGAGCTGTTTTTT,-,TRBJ2-2,TRBV10-2,13,-
CASSKKTGINEKLFF,TGTGCCAGCAGCAAAAAAACAGGGATCAATGAAAAACTGTTTTTT,-,TRBJ1-4,TRBV5-6,15,few
CATSDRDHYGYTF,TGTGCCACCAGTGATCGCGATCACTATGGCTACACCTTC,-,TRBJ1-2,TRBV24-1,13,once
CASGSNSPLHF,TGTGCCAGCGGCTCAAATTCACCCCTCCACTTT,-,TRBJ1-6,TRBV6-5,11,-
CASSRGDRVLGSSYEQYF,TGTGCCAGCAGTAGGGGGGACAGGGTGTTGGGAAGCTCCTACGAGCAGTACTTC,TRBD1,TRBJ2-7,TRBV6-2/TRBV6-3,18,-
CASSQAPGASYNEQFF,TGCGCCAGCAGCCAAGCCCCAGGGGCCTCCTACAATGAGCAGTTCTTC,-,TRBJ2-1,TRBV4-1,16,-
CASIRLENTEAFF,TGTGCCAGCATCCGGCTCGAGAACACTGAAGCTTTCTTT,-,TRBJ1-1,TRBV2,13,-
CASSQAGLMDTEAFF,TGCGCCAGCAGCCAAGCTGGCCTTATGGACACTGAAGCTTTCTTT,-,TRBJ1-1,TRBV4-1,15,-
CASSLSGLSNQPQHF,TGTGCCAGCAGCTTGTCAGGGCTAAGCAATCAGCCCCAGCATTTT,-,TRBJ1-5,TRBV7-2,15,-
CASSLTGTRETQYF,TGTGCCAGCAGCTTGACCGGGACTAGGGAGACCCAGTACTTC,TRBD2,TRBJ2-5,TRBV5-4,14,-
CASSSTSNEQYF,TGTGCCAGCAGCTCGACTTCCAACGAGCAGTACTTC,-,TRBJ2-7,TRBV7-9,12,-
CASSLMGAGETQYF,TGTGCCAGCAGCTTAATGGGGGCGGGAGAGACCCAGTACTTC,-,TRBJ2-5,TRBV5-6,14,-
CASSLDQGGTDTQYF,TGTGCCAGCAGCTTAGATCAGGGAGGCACAGATACGCAGTATTTT,-,TRBJ2-3,TRBV7-9,15,-
CASSQQGETQYF,TGTGCCAGCAGCCAACAGGGAGAGACCCAGTACTTC,-,TRBJ2-5,TRBV14,12,once
CASSVGANYGYTF,TGTGCCAGCAGCGTGGGAGCTAACTATGGCTACACCTTC,-,TRBJ1-2,TRBV7-3,13,-
CASSYTSGQETQYF,TGTGCCAGCAGTTATACGTCCGGGCAAGAGACCCAGTACTTC,-,TRBJ2-5,TRBV6-5,14,-
CASSLWGPGETQYF,TGTGCCAGCAGTTTATGGGGGCCGGGGGAGACCCAGTACTTC,-,TRBJ2-5,TRBV28,14,-
CATSDPGTSGANVLTF,TGTGCCACCAGTGACCCCGGGACCTCTGGGGCCAACGTCCTGACTTTC,-,TRBJ2-6,TRBV24-1,16,-
CSVAQAGTNTEAFF,TGCAGCGTTGCCCAGGCAGGGACTAACACTGAAGCTTTCTTT,-,TRBJ1-1,TRBV29-1,14,-
CASSSRGQNGYTF,TGTGCCAGCAGTTCCCGCGGACAGAATGGCTACACCTTC,-,TRBJ1-2,TRBV27,13,-
CASSQEKGRVYSNQPQHF,TGTGCCAGCAGCCAAGAGAAGGGCAGGGTGTATTCGAATCAGCCCCAGCATTTT,-,TRBJ1-5,TRBV3-1/TRBV3-2,18,-
CASSQKKRGPPTDTQYF,TGTGCCAGCAGCCAGAAAAAGCGGGGGCCGCCCACAGATACGCAGTATTTT,TRBD2,TRBJ2-3,TRBV11-2,17,-
CASSRTSSSGNTIYF,TGTGCCAGTAGTAGGACTTCGAGCTCTGGAAACACCATATATTTT,-,TRBJ1-3,TRBV19,15,once
CASSLFGGRTEAFF,TGTGCCAGCAGTTTATTCGGGGGGCGGACTGAAGCTTTCTTT,-,TRBJ1-1,TRBV27,14,-
CATASGLHNTGELFF,TGTGCCACCGCTTCGGGACTTCATAACACCGGGGAGCTGTTTTTT,-,TRBJ2-2,TRBV2,15,-
CASSMGDQPQHF,TGTGCCAGTAGTATGGGTGACCAGCCCCAGCATTTT,-,TRBJ1-5,TRBV19,12,-
CASSLARRQAREEKLFF,TGTGCCAGCAGCTTAGCCCGCCGACAGGCTCGAGAAGAAAAACTGTTTTTT,-,TRBJ1-4,TRBV13,17,medium-sized
CASSQGPGTNYEQYF,TGTGCCAGCAGCCAAGGCCCTGGGACGAACTACGAGCAGTACTTC,-,TRBJ2-7,TRBV3-1/TRBV3-2,15,-
CASSEASLNNEQFF,TGTGCCAGCAGTGAAGCGAGTCTGAACAATGAGCAGTTCTTC,-,TRBJ2-1,TRBV2,14,-
CASSEARGGVGYEQYF,TGTGCCAGCAGTGAAGCCCGGGGAGGGGTGGGCTACGAGCAGTACTTC,TRBD2,TRBJ2-7,TRBV6-1,16,-
CASSFGATYEQYF,TGTGCCAGCAGTTTCGGGGCAACCTACGAGCAGTACTTC,-,TRBJ2-7,TRBV27,13,-
CATSTGETQYF,TGTGCCACCAGCACGGGGGAGACCCAGTACTTC,-,TRBJ2-5,TRBV15,11,-
CASSQEGQITGELFF,TGTGCCAGCAGCCAAGAGGGCCAGATCACCGGGGAGCTGTTTTTT,-,TRBJ2-2,TRBV3-1/TRBV3-2,15,-
CASERLLNTEAFF,TGTGCCAGCGAGAGACTCCTGAACACTGAAGCTTTCTTT,-,TRBJ1-1,TRBV28,13,once
CASSETGLNYGYTF,TGTGCCAGCAGCGAAACTGGGCTAAACTATGGCTACACCTTC,-,TRBJ1-2,TRBV7-3,14,-
CASSLTGGSEKLFF,TGCGCCAGCAGCTTGACAGGGGGATCCGAAAAACTGTTTTTT,TRBD1,TRBJ1-4,TRBV5-1,14,-
CASSDTEEKLFF,TGTGCCAGCAGTGACACCGAAGAAAAACTGTTTTTT,-,TRBJ1-4,TRBV6-4,12,-
CASSQDTVSNQPQHF,TGTGCCAGCAGCCAAGATACGGTCAGCAATCAGCCCCAGCATTTT,-,TRBJ1-5,TRBV3-1/TRBV3-2,15,-
CASSLLGIQETQYF,TGTGCCAGTAGTTTACTCGGTATCCAAGAGACCCAGTACTTC,-,TRBJ2-5,TRBV19,14,-
CASSLASPLHF,TGTGCCAGCAGTTTGGCTTCACCCCTCCACTTT,-,TRBJ1-6,TRBV28,11,-
CASSYRTGEKYF,TGTGCCAGCAGTTACAGGACAGGGGAGAAGTATTTT,TRBD1,TRBJ2-3,TRBV6-5,12,-
CAISESGGGYTF,TGTGCCATCAGTGAGTCGGGGGGTGGCTACACCTTC,-,TRBJ1-2,TRBV10-3,12,-
CATGSSGNTIYF,TGTGCCACCGGGAGCTCTGGAAACACCATATATTTT,-,TRBJ1-3,TRBV12-3/TRBV12-4,12,-
CASSQSPQVSNQPQHF,TGCGCCAGCAGCCAATCCCCACAGGTCAGCAATCAGCCCCAGCATTTT,-,TRBJ1-5,TRBV4-1,16,-
CASQGAEEGYTF,TGCGCCAGCCAGGGTGCCGAGGAGGGCTACACCTTC,-,TRBJ1-2,TRBV5-1,12,-
CASRPGTANYGYTF,TGTGCCAGCAGACCTGGGACAGCTAACTATGGCTACACCTTC,TRBD1,TRBJ1-2,TRBV6-4,14,-
CATSGSSGRWARETQYF,TGTGCCACCAGCGGGTCTAGCGGGAGGTGGGCGCGGGAGACCCAGTACTTC,TRBD2,TRBJ2-5,TRBV15,17,-
CASSADGGRAYGYTF,TGTGCCAGTAGCGCCGACGGCGGTCGGGCCTATGGCTACACCTTC,-,TRBJ1-2,TRBV19,15,-